These T cell receptor beta chains were read from a single sample in a study of regulatory T cells in long-lasting Graves disease. TCRdb ran MiXCR on the multiplex PCR reads and lists one entry per CDR3 protein. Of approximately 300,000 distinct CDR3 sequences in the sample, 15% to 20% were seen once. The sequences come from peripheral blood mononuclear cells (PBMCs), collected at new diagnosis, from a patient treated with antithyroid drugs. The receptor set was obtained from a female donor with Graves disease. CDR3s include the opening cysteine and the closing phenylalanine or tryptophan. A D gene is named only where the DNA matches it firmly. Where a row states a size, it is once, few, many or the class of an expanded clone; other rows omit it.

D gene,clone size,J gene,V gene,CDR3 DNA,CDR3 protein
TRBD2,.,TRBJ2-2,TRBV30,TGTGCCTGGACCTTACCGTTTAGCGGGAAGAACACCGGGGAGCTGTTTTTT,CAWTLPFSGKNTGELFF
TRBD1,many,TRBJ1-1,TRBV12-3/TRBV12-4,TGTGCCAGCAGTTCACTCCCTAGCACAGGGGACACTGAAGCTTTCTTT,CASSSLPSTGDTEAFF
TRBD2,many,TRBJ2-3,TRBV20-1,TGCAGTGCTCCACGCGTAGCGGGAGACCGCACAGATACGCAGTATTTT,CSAPRVAGDRTDTQYF
.,many,TRBJ1-5,TRBV10-3,TGTGCCTCCAGGGAATCGGATCAGCCCCAGCATTTT,CASRESDQPQHF
.,once,TRBJ2-3,TRBV7-2,TGTGCCAGCAGCGAGAGCGGCGTCACGGATACGCAGTATTTT,CASSESGVTDTQYF
.,many,TRBJ1-5,TRBV30,TGTGCCTGGAGTGCAGGGTACGATCAGCCCCAGCATTTT,CAWSAGYDQPQHF
TRBD1,many,TRBJ1-6,TRBV10-3,TGTGCCATCAGCGCGACAGGGGAAAATTCACCCCTCCACTTT,CAISATGENSPLHF
.,many,TRBJ2-2,TRBV7-9,TGTGCCAGCAGTCGGGACCGACTCGCCGGGGAGCTGTTTTTT,CASSRDRLAGELFF
.,many,TRBJ2-7,TRBV7-9,TGTGCCAGCAGCCCAGCAGGGGCGGGTTACGAGCAGTACTTC,CASSPAGAGYEQYF
.,many,TRBJ1-1,TRBV12-3/TRBV12-4,TGTGCCAGCAGTTTACCAGGGAGGACTGAAGCTTTCTTT,CASSLPGRTEAFF
TRBD1,many,TRBJ2-1,TRBV10-1,TGCGCCAGCACTCCTGGGACAGGGTTGGATGAGCAGTTCTTC,CASTPGTGLDEQFF
.,many,TRBJ2-1,TRBV4-1,TGTGCCAGCAGCCAAGCGCGAAGCTCCTACAATGAGCAGTTCTTC,CASSQARSSYNEQFF
TRBD1,many,TRBJ2-1,TRBV11-3,TGTGCCAGCAGCTTTTGGACAGGGGAAACGATCAATGAGCAGTTCTTC,CASSFWTGETINEQFF
TRBD2,many,TRBJ2-7,TRBV7-8,TGTGCCAGCAGCGCCACCTCAGCGGGAGGAGTTGACGAGCAGTACTTC,CASSATSAGGVDEQYF
.,.,TRBJ1-1,TRBV2,TGTGCCAGCGGCCACCAAGGGGTGAACACTGAAGCTTTCTTT,CASGHQGVNTEAFF
.,few,TRBJ2-2,TRBV5-6,TGTGCCAGCAGCTTGGAACTTGAGGAGCTGTTTTTT,CASSLELEELFF
.,many,TRBJ2-7,TRBV6-5,TGTGCCAGCAGTTACCGGGCCTCCTCCTACGAGCAGTACTTC,CASSYRASSYEQYF
.,many,TRBJ2-5,TRBV11-2,TGTGCCAGCACCCTCGGGCACAGAGAGACCCAGTACTTC,CASTLGHRETQYF
.,many,TRBJ1-4,TRBV2,TGTGCCAGCAGTAAGGACAGACAATCTAATGAAAAACTGTTTTTT,CASSKDRQSNEKLFF
TRBD1,.,TRBJ2-5,TRBV5-6,TGTGCCAGCAGCTTAGTAGACAGGGGAGAGACCCAGTACTTC,CASSLVDRGETQYF
TRBD1,many,TRBJ2-7,TRBV19,TGTGCCAGTAAGAGCGGACAGGGTGGTCCAGACGAGCAGTACTTC,CASKSGQGGPDEQYF
.,many,TRBJ2-3,TRBV28,TGTGCCAGCATCGAGGGCCGCACAGATACGCAGTATTTT,CASIEGRTDTQYF
.,many,TRBJ1-1,TRBV11-2,TGTGCCAGCAGCCACATGGGGGTGAACACTGAAGCTTTCTTT,CASSHMGVNTEAFF
TRBD1,many,TRBJ1-2,TRBV28,TGTGCCAGCAGTTCCTCACAGGGGGACCGCCCGTATGGCTACACCTTC,CASSSSQGDRPYGYTF
.,many,TRBJ1-1,TRBV10-2,TGCGCCAGCAGTGGTTGGAACACTGAAGCTTTCTTT,CASSGWNTEAFF